A selection of T cell receptor beta chains follows, all from one sample in a study of blood T cell repertoires in COVID-19. Data came from immunoSEQ multiplex PCR; TCRdb stores just in-frame clones and leaves some out. The sample includes under 300,000 clones, 84% of them seen just once. Sequencing used peripheral blood. The source is a woman in her forties who had recovered from COVID-19. Each CDR3 is given with its conserved first and last residue. D genes are given only for firm matches. Clone size is stated in some rows and not others, as once, few, many or a class when expanded.

>TRBV5-6|NA|NA|TRBJ1-1
CASSLPGMNTEAFF
TGTGCCAGCAGCTTGCCAGGCATGAACACTGAAGCTTTCTTT
>TRBV5-1|NA|once|TRBJ1-4
CASSYGDTNEKLFF
TGCGCCAGCAGCTACGGGGATACTAATGAAAAACTGTTTTTT
>TRBV27|TRBD1|few|TRBJ2-3
CASSGQGMGTDTQYF
TGTGCCAGCAGTGGACAGGGTATGGGGACAGATACGCAGTATTTT
>TRBV29-1|TRBD2|once|TRBJ2-1
CSVLGRGNEQFF
TGCAGCGTTCTGGGGAGGGGAAATGAGCAGTTCTTC
>TRBV7-8|TRBD2|NA|TRBJ2-2
CASSLGGPGLNTGELFF
TGTGCCAGCAGCTTAGGCGGTCCGGGACTAAACACCGGGGAGCTGTTTTTT
>TRBV5-1|NA|NA|TRBJ2-3
CASSSGQLDTDTQYF
TGCGCCAGCAGCTCAGGACAACTGGACACAGATACGCAGTATTTT
>TRBV5-1|NA|NA|TRBJ2-3
CASSLGSRGRVTDTQYF
TGCGCCAGCAGCTTGGGGTCGCGGGGGCGGGTCACAGATACGCAGTATTTT
>TRBV16|TRBD1|NA|TRBJ2-5
CASSRGQQETQYF
TGTGCCAGCAGCCGGGGACAGCAAGAGACCCAGTACTTC
>TRBV5-1|NA|once|TRBJ1-6
CASSLSQGSDSPLHF
TGCGCCAGCAGCTTGTCCCAGGGTTCGGATTCACCCCTCCACTTT
>TRBV5-1|NA|NA|TRBJ1-1
CATRQEPTATEAFF
TGCGCCACTAGACAGGAGCCCACTGCCACTGAAGCTTTCTTT
>TRBV2|NA|many|TRBJ2-7
CASNRRLSYEQYF
TGTGCCAGCAACAGACGCTTATCCTACGAGCAGTACTTC
>TRBV30|NA|NA|TRBJ1-4
CAWRETGGREKLFF
TGTGCCTGGAGGGAGACAGGCGGTAGAGAAAAACTGTTTTTT
>TRBV9|NA|NA|TRBJ1-2
CASSAGIETSNYGYTF
TGTGCCAGCAGCGCCGGAATAGAAACTTCTAACTATGGCTATACCTTC
>TRBV5-1|NA|once|TRBJ2-7
CASSAQNEQYF
TGCGCCAGCAGCGCCCAGAACGAGCAGTACTTC
>TRBV5-6|TRBD1|NA|TRBJ2-7
CASSSYKQGYEQYF
TGTGCCAGCAGCTCATATAAACAGGGGTACGAGCAGTACTTC
>TRBV30|TRBD1|NA|TRBJ2-1
CAWSQTSGTGQFF
TGTGCCTGGAGTCAGACATCCGGGACAGGTCAGTTCTTC
>TRBV27|TRBD1|NA|TRBJ1-3
CASRTGAGNTIYF
TGTGCCAGCAGAACAGGGGCTGGAAACACCATATATTTT
>TRBV28|TRBD1|NA|TRBJ1-6
CASSLTSGGSPLHF
TGTGCCAGCAGTTTAACCTCAGGGGGCTCACCCCTCCACTTT
>TRBV27|TRBD2|NA|TRBJ2-1
CASSLRWTSGAITYNEQFF
TGTGCCAGCAGTTTACGGTGGACTAGCGGGGCTATAACCTACAATGAGCAGTTCTTC
>TRBV20-1|TRBD1|NA|TRBJ1-4
CSASFRGKSNEKLFF
TGCAGTGCTAGTTTCAGGGGGAAGTCTAATGAAAAACTGTTTTTT
>TRBV7-2|NA|NA|TRBJ2-2
CASSLQEGLFF
TGTGCCAGCAGCTTACAGGAAGGGCTGTTTTTT
>TRBV12-3/TRBV12-4|NA|NA|TRBJ1-1
CASSLSGNTEAFF
TGTGCCAGCAGTTTATCAGGGAACACTGAAGCTTTCTTT
>TRBV4-2|NA|few|TRBJ1-2
CASSQATGTSDGYTF
TGTGCCAGCAGCCAAGCCACAGGGACGAGTGATGGCTACACCTTC